This T cell receptor beta chain originates from a study of regulatory T cells in long-lasting Graves disease. About the study: Newly diagnosed Graves' patients took antithyroid drugs under 3 months. Study results and limitations: Thyroid tissue was not studied; only peripheral blood was.

Time point in this sample: newly diagnosed GD, antithyroid drugs for less than 3 months. Making the TCR library involved RNA that had been extracted from PBMCs. CDR3 regions were amplified by Arm-PCR using iRepertoire HTBI primers to build TCR beta libraries. TCRdb recomputed calls from the multiplex PCR reads with MiXCR, one row per CDR3 protein. The sample gives 400,000 to 550,000 distinct CDR3 sequences, 15% of which show up once; 16% is in the top ten. On this clonotype itself: Its antigen is not identified.

Deletions cut 0 bases from V and 8 bases from J, with 11 bases between. Germline V CDR1 and CDR2: SGHDT, YYEEEE. CDR3 length: 14 residues. The sample also formed part of further work on T cells in Graves' hyperthyroidism and ophthalmopathy. That study adds: The HTBI primer set was used in a first-round RT-PCR of the TCR CDR3. Ophthalmopathy stood apart from stable hyperthyroidism in a 13 V-J model.

The TCR sequence derives from a woman younger than 45 with Graves disease. This sample comprised peripheral blood mononuclear cells (PBMCs), obtained at new diagnosis, from a patient treated with antithyroid drugs. This chain links TRBV5-6 with TRBJ1-4; D unresolved. CDR3 bases: TGTGCCAGCAGCTTGGATCGGTTTCGAGAAAAACTGTTTTTT. It specifies CASSLDRFREKLFF.